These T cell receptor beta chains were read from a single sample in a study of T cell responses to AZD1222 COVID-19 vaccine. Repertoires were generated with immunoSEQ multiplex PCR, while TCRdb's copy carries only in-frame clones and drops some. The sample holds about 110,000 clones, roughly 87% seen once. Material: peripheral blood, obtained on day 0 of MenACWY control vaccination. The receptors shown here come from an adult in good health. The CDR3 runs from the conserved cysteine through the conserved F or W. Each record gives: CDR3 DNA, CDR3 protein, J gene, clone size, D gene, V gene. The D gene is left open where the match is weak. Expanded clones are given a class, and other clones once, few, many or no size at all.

DNA: TGTGCCAGCAGTAGTCGACCGGCCTCACCCCTCCACTTT
CDR3: CASSSRPASPLHF
J: TRBJ1-6
size: .
D: .
V: TRBV12-3/TRBV12-4

DNA: TGTGCCAGCAGCTTAGGGTTGGGTGGACTAGTTGGGGAACAGTTCTTC
CDR3: CASSLGLGGLVGEQFF
J: TRBJ2-1
size: .
D: TRBD2
V: TRBV7-3

DNA: TGTGCCAGCAGCCAGGGGACATACGATAGCAATCAGCCCCAGCATTTT
CDR3: CASSQGTYDSNQPQHF
J: TRBJ1-5
size: .
D: .
V: TRBV28

DNA: TGTGCTAGCAGACTTCTAGCGGGAGGGCCAGGGGGCACCGGGGAGCTGTTTTTT
CDR3: CASRLLAGGPGGTGELFF
J: TRBJ2-2
size: .
D: TRBD2
V: TRBV7-7

DNA: TGTGCCAGCAGCCATCACAGGGGCGCGAACACCGGGGAGCTGTTTTTT
CDR3: CASSHHRGANTGELFF
J: TRBJ2-2
size: .
D: TRBD1
V: TRBV3-1/TRBV3-2

DNA: TGTGCCAGCAGCTTGGCCGTGGGACGACGACCCAATGAGCAGTTCTTC
CDR3: CASSLAVGRRPNEQFF
J: TRBJ2-1
size: .
D: .
V: TRBV5-6

DNA: TGTGCCAGCAGTTACTCGAAAGGGCGGGGAAACTACGAGCAGTACTTC
CDR3: CASSYSKGRGNYEQYF
J: TRBJ2-7
size: .
D: .
V: TRBV6-5

DNA: TGTGCCTGGAGTGTGCCAGGGGAGGTTCAGCCCCAGCATTTT
CDR3: CAWSVPGEVQPQHF
J: TRBJ1-5
size: .
D: .
V: TRBV30

DNA: TGTGCCAGCAGCGCACAGACCCACTCCTATTACGGCTACACCTTC
CDR3: CASSAQTHSYYGYTF
J: TRBJ1-2
size: .
D: .
V: TRBV3-1/TRBV3-2

DNA: TGTGCCACCAGCAGAGTAGCGGGGGGTAACACCGGGGAGCTGTTTTTT
CDR3: CATSRVAGGNTGELFF
J: TRBJ2-2
size: .
D: TRBD2
V: TRBV15

DNA: TGTGCCAGCAGCTTTTCGGGAGAGGCCGATACGCAGTATTTT
CDR3: CASSFSGEADTQYF
J: TRBJ2-3
size: once
D: .
V: TRBV7-3

DNA: TGTGCCAGCAGTGGAAGGGGAGACACTGAAGCTTTCTTT
CDR3: CASSGRGDTEAFF
J: TRBJ1-1
size: .
D: .
V: TRBV7-2

DNA: TGTGCCAGCCGGGACAGGGGCGACACCGGGGAGCTGTTTTTT
CDR3: CASRDRGDTGELFF
J: TRBJ2-2
size: .
D: TRBD1
V: TRBV19

DNA: TGTGCCACCAGTGATCGGGTGAGGAACATTCAGTACTTC
CDR3: CATSDRVRNIQYF
J: TRBJ2-4
size: .
D: .
V: TRBV24-1

DNA: TGCGCCAGCAGCCAGGTGTGGGTTAGTAATGAAAAACTGTTTTTT
CDR3: CASSQVWVSNEKLFF
J: TRBJ1-4
size: .
D: .
V: TRBV4-1

DNA: TGCGCCAGCAGCCAAGAATACGGAGGGGGATGGGTGAACACTGAAGCTTTCTTT
CDR3: CASSQEYGGGWVNTEAFF
J: TRBJ1-1
size: once
D: .
V: TRBV4-3

DNA: TGTGCCAGCAGCCTAGACCTGTACGAGCAGTACTTC
CDR3: CASSLDLYEQYF
J: TRBJ2-7
size: .
D: .
V: TRBV7-2

DNA: TGTGCCAGCAGTGATCTCGGGAAGGGTGTGAACACTGAAGCTTTCTTT
CDR3: CASSDLGKGVNTEAFF
J: TRBJ1-1
size: .
D: .
V: TRBV6-1

DNA: TGTGCCAGCAGTCCCCAGGGTACAGCTAATGAAAAACTGTTTTTT
CDR3: CASSPQGTANEKLFF
J: TRBJ1-4
size: once
D: .
V: TRBV28

DNA: TGTGCCAGCAGTTTTTCGGGACAGGGAAGTGAAAAACTGTTTTTT
CDR3: CASSFSGQGSEKLFF
J: TRBJ1-4
size: .
D: TRBD1
V: TRBV28

DNA: TGTGCCAGCAGTTTATCCGGGGTAGTACTCTATGGCTACACCTTC
CDR3: CASSLSGVVLYGYTF
J: TRBJ1-2
size: .
D: .
V: TRBV28

DNA: TGTGCCAGCAGCAAGGAAGGGGGAGGGGCCTACGAGCAGTACTTC
CDR3: CASSKEGGGAYEQYF
J: TRBJ2-7
size: .
D: .
V: TRBV4-2

DNA: TGTGCCAGCAGCCTAGAGCGGACACTTTACGAGCAGTACTTC
CDR3: CASSLERTLYEQYF
J: TRBJ2-7
size: .
D: .
V: TRBV4-2

DNA: TGCGCCAGCATCCCCTCGGCGGGTAACGAGCAGTACTTC
CDR3: CASIPSAGNEQYF
J: TRBJ2-7
size: .
D: .
V: TRBV10-2

DNA: TGTGCCAGAGCCCGGGCCCTAAACCGCCCGCATTCACCCCTCCACTTT
CDR3: CARARALNRPHSPLHF
J: TRBJ1-6
size: few
D: .
V: TRBV11-3

DNA: TGCGCCAGCAGCTTGGCCACGGGAGGGAGTGAGCAGTTCTTC
CDR3: CASSLATGGSEQFF
J: TRBJ2-1
size: .
D: TRBD2
V: TRBV5-1